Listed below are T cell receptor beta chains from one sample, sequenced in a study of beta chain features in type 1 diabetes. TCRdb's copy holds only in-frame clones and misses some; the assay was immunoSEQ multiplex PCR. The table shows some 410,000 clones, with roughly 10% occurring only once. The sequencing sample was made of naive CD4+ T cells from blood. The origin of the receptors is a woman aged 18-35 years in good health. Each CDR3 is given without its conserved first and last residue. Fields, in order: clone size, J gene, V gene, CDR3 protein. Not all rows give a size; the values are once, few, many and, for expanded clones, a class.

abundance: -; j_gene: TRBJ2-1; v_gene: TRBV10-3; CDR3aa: ASMNRDSYNEQF
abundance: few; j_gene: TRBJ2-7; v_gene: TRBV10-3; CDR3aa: AIRKIAGGPYEQY
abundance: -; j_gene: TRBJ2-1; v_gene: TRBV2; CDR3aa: ASSEGDSRRI
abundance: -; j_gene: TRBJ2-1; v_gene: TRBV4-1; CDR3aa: ASSQAGGGLSSYNEQF
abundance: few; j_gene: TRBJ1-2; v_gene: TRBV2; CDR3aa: ASSEVGTAYGYT
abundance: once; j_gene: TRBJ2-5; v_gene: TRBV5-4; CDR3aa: ASSLPGPQETQY
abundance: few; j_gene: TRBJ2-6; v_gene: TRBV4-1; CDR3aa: ASSQLHRAGANVLT
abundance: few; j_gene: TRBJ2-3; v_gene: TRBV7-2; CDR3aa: ASSPSGRAADTQY
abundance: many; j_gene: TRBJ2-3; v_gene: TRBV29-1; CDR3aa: SADRGTDTQY
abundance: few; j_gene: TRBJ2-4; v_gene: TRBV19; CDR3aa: ASSSSGQLAKNIQY
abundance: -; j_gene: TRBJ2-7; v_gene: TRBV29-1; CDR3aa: SVVRQGFGTGSEQY
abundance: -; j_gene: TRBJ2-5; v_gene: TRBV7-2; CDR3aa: ASSFSAHETQY
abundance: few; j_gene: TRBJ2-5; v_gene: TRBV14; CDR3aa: ASSRALRETQY
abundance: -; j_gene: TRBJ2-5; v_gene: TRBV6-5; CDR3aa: ASRQDSRAETQY
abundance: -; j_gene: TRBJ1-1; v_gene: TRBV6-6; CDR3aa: ASSPRQTEAF
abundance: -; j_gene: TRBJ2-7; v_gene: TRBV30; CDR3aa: AWSVVAGGYEQY
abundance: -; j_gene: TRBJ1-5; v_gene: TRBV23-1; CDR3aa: ASSPPGGEGNQPQH
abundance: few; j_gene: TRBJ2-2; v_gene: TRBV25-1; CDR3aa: ASSVRKDRVGTGELF
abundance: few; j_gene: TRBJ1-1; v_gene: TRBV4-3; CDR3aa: ASSQAGGGTEAF
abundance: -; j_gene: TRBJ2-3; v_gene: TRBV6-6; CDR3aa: ASRGQGLIADTQY
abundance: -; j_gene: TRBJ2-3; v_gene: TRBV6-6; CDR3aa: ASSNTGISTDTQY
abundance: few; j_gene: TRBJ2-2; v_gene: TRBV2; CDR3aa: ASSESFLGSGRFRELF
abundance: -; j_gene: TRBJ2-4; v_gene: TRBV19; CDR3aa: ASSQGGQQIAKNIQY
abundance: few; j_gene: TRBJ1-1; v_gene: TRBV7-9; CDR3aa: ASSTGPSAF
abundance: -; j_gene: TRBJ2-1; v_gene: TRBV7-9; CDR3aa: ASSLGLAGEDYNEQF
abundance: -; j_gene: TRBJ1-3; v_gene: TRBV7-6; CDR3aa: ASRDRGGNTIY
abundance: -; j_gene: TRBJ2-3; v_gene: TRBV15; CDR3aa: ATSPGTSGTDTQY
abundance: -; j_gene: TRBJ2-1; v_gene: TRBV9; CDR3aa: ASSGSPHNEQF
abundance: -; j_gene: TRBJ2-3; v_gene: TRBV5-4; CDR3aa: ASSQGSGTDTQY
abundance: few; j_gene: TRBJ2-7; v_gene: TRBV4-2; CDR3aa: ASSQDRRGTSAEQY
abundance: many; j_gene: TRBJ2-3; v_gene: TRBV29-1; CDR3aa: SVAPGTYSRDTQY
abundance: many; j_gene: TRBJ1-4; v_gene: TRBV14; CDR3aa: ASSQEETNWDDEKLF
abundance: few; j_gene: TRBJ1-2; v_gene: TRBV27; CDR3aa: ASREAPGGYGYT
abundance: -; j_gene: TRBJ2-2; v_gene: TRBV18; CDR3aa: ASSRDSANTGELF
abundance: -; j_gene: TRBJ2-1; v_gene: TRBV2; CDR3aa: ASSLFSGRYNEQF
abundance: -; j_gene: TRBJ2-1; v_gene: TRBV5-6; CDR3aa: ASSLERLGEQF
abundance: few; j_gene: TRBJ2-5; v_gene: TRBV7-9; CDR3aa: ASGREPQETQY
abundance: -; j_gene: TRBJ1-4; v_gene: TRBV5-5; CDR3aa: ASSFQGEKLF
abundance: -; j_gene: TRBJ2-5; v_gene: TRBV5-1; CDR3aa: ASSLGPQETQY
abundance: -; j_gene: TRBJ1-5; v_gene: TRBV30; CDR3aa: AWSPKNRANQPQH
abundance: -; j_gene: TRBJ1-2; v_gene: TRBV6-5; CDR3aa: ASSRRAPYGYT
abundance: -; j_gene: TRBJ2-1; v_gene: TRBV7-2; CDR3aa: ASSLVEGLPYNEQF
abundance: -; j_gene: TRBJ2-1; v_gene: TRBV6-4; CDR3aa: ASSATGGYNEQF
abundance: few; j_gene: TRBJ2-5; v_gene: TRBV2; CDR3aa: ASSKEKASSGAN
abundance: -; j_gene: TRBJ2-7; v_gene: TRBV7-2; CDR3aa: ASSPRPSGVYEQY
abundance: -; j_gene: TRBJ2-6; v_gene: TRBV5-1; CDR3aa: ATSGRGSGANVLT
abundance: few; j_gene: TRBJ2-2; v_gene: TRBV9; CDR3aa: ASRGSAGGNTGELF
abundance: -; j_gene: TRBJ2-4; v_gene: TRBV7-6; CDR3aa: ASSPRPGAGAKNIQY
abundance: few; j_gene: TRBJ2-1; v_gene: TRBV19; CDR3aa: ASSVLTGGYNEQF
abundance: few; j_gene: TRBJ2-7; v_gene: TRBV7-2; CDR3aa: ASSSTSQDEQY
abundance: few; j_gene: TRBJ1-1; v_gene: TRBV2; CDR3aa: ASSDRTLGEAF
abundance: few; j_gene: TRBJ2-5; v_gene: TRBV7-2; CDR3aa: ASSRPGAASETQY
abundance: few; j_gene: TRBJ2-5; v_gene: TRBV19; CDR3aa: ASRRQGQETQY
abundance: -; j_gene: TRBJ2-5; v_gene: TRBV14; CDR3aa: ASSLHLYQETQY
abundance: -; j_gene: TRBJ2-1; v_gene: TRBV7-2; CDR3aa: ASSTQATSGNNEQF
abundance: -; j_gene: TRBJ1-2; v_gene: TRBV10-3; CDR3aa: AISDSEGAGYT
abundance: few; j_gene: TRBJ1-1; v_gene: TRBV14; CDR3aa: ASSQNTEAF